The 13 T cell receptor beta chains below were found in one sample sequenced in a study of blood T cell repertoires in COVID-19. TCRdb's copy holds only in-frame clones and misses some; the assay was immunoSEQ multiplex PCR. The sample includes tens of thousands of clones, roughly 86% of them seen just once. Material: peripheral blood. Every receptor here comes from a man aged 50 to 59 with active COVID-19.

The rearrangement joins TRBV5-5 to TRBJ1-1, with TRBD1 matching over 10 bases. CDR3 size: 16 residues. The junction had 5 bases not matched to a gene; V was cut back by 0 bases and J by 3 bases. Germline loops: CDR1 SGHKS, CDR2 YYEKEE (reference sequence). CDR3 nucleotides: TGTGCCAGCAGCTTGGGGGACAGGGGTCGACACACTGAAGCTTTCTTT. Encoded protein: CASSLGDRGRHTEAFF. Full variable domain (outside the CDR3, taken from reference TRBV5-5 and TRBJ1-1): DAGVTQSPTHLIKTRGQQVTLRCSPISGHKSVSWYQQVLGQGPQFIFQYYEKEERGRGNFPDRFSARQFPNYSSELNVNALLLGDSALYLCASSLGDRGRHTEAFFGQGTRLTVV.

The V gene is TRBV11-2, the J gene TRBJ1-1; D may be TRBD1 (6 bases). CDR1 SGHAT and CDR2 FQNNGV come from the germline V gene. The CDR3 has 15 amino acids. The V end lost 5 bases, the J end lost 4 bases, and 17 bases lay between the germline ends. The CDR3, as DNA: TGTGCCAGCAGCCGACTCACAGGGTTGGGCACTGAAGCTTTCTTT. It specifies CASSRLTGLGTEAFF.

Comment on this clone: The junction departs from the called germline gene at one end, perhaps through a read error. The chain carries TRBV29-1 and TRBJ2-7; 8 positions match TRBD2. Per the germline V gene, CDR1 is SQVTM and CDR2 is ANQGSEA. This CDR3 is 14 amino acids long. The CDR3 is CSVEGLAGLYEQYF. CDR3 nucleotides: TGCAGCGTCGAAGGGTTAGCGGGGTTGTACGAGCAGTACTTC.

The DNA for the CDR3 is TGTGCCAGCAGTGACTCGGAGGGATGGGAGCAGTTCTTC. Protein product: CASSDSEGWEQFF. The V call is TRBV6-4, the J call TRBJ2-1, with a possible D match to TRBD2 (6 bases). The CDR3 spans 13 residues. V gave up 0 bases and J gave up 10 bases, with 10 bases separating them. Germline loops: CDR1 MRHNA, CDR2 SNTAGT.

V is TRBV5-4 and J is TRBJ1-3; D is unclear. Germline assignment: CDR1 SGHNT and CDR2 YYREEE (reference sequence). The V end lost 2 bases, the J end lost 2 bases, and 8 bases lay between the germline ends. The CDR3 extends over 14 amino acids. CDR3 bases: TGTGCCAGCAGCTTACGAGGGACTGGAAACACCATATATTTT. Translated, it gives CASSLRGTGNTIYF.

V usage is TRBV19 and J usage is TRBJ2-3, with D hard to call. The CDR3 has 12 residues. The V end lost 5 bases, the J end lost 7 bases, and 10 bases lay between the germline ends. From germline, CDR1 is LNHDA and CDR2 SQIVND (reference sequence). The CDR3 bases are TGTGCCAGTAGTGGTTACATCCATACGCAGTATTTT. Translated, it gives CASSGYIHTQYF.

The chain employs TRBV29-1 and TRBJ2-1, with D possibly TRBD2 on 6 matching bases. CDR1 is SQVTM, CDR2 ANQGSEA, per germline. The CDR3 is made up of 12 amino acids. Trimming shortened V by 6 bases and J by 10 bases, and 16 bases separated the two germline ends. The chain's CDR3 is CSVFGTGDEQFF. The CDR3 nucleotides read TGCAGCGTATTCGGCACGGGAGACGAGCAGTTCTTC.

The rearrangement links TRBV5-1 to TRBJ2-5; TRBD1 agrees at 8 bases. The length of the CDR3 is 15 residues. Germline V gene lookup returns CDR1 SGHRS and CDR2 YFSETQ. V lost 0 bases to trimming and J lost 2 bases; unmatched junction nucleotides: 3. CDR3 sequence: CASSLAGGWQETQYF. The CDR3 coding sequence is TGCGCCAGCAGCTTGGCAGGGGGCTGGCAAGAGACCCAGTACTTC.

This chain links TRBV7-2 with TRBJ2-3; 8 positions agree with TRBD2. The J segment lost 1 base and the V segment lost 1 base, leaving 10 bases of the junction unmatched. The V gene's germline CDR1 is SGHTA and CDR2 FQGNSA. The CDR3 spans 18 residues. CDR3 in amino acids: CASSLGPQGSGGTDTQYF. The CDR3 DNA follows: TGTGCCAGCAGCTTAGGCCCTCAGGGTAGCGGGGGCACAGATACGCAGTATTTT.

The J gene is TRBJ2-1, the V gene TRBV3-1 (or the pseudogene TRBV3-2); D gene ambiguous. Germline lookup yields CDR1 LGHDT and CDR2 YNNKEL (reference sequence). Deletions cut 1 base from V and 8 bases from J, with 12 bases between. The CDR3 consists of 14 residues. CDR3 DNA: TGTGCCAGCAGCCAAGGGAGCAGACCCCATGAGCAGTTCTTC. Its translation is CASSQGSRPHEQFF.

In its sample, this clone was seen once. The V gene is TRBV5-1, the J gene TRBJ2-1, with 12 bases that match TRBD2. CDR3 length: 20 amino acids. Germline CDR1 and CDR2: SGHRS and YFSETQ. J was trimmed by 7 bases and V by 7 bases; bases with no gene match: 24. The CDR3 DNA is TGCGCCAGCCGACGGGGAAGCCCCGCGGCTAGCGGGAGGGCCAGGAATGAGCAGTTCTTC. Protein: CASRRGSPAASGRARNEQFF.

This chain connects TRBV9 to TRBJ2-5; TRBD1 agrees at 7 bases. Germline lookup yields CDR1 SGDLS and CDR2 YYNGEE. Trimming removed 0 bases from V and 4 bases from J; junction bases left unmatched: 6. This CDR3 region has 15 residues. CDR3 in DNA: TGTGCCAGCAGCGTAGAGGGCAGGGGGACAGAGACCCAGTACTTC. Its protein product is CASSVEGRGTETQYF.

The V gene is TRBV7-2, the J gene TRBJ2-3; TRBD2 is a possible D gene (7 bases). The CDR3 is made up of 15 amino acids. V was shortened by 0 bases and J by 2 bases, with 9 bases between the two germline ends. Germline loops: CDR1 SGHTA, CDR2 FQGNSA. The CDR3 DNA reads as TGTGCCAGCAGCTTAGCGGGGGGGCCCACAGATACGCAGTATTTT. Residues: CASSLAGGPTDTQYF.